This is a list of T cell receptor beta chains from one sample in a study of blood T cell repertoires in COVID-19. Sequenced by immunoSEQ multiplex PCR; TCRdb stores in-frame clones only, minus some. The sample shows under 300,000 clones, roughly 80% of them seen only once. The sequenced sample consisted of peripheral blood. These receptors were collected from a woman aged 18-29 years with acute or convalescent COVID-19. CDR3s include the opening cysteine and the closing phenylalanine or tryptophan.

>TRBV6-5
CASAPDRVSYEQYF
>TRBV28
CASSFYLLDRGNQPQHF
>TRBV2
CASSVTELTEAFF
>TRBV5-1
CASRPPGLYTDTQYF
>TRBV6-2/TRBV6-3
CASSQDRAVLNQPQHF
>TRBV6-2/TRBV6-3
CASSYYRETDTQYF
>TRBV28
CAGKGQGPGQPQHF
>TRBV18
CASSPRGGGSNQPQHF
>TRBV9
CASSPTGWRGNTDTQYF
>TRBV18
CASSPRGYEQYF
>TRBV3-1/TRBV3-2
CASSQVRGSSYNEQFF
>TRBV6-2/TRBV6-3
CASSYHRVRAYNEQFF
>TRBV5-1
CASSIVTGGKEPLHF
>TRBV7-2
CASSLGSQGASYGYTF
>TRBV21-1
CASSPRRQGVINEQYF
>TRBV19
CASSKKSASGTNNEQFF
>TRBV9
CASSVDGQGNSPLHF
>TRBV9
CASNPSGTPTDTQYF
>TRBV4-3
CASSRETGDNSPLHF
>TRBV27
CASSLSQGGGYTF
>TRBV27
CASSSLSFSYEQYF
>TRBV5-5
CASSWGVGDSPLHF
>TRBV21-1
CASSKRAEINPTGIDYGYTF
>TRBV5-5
CASSEDRVIPSLAYTF
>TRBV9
CASSPPGLAVSQYF
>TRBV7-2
CASAPGQGWETQYF
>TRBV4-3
CASSQEVRYEQFF
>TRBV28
CASSFPGAGGPYEQYF
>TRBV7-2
CASSLGLAGITGELFF
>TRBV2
CASSELRENSPLHF
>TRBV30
CAWSAMAGISYNEQFF
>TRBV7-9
CASSSGQGKEKLFF
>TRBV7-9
CASSLVEDTQYF
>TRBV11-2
CASSFTNYGYTF
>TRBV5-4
CASSATALGGPSYNEQFF
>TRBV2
CASSEDRGFNSPLHF
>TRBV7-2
CASSLNAGLETQYF
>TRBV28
CASLQGLQYGYTF
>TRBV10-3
CAISPGTAGDYGYTF